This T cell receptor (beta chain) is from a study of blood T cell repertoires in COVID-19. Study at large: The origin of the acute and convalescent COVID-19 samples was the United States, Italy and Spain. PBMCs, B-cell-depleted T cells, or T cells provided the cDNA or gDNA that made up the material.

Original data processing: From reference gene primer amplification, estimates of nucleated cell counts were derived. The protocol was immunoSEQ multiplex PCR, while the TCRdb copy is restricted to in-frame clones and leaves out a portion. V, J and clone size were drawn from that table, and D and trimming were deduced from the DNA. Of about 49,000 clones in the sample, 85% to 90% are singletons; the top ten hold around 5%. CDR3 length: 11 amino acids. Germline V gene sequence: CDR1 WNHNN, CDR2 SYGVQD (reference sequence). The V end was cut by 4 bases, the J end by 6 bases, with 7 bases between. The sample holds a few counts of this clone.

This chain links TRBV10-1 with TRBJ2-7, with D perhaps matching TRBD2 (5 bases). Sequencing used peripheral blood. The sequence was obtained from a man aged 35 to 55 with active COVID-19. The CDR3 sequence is CASSVGSEQYF. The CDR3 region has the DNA TGCGCCAGCAGTGTAGGGAGCGAGCAGTACTTC.